There are a few counts of the clone carrying this T cell receptor beta chain. The sample originates from a study of blood T cell repertoires in COVID-19. Background on the study: Material from acute and convalescent COVID-19 was sourced from the United States, Italy and Spain. T cells, B-cell-depleted T cells, or PBMCs provided the cDNA or gDNA that served as material.

Authors' data handling: Using reference gene primer amplification, nucleated cell counts were estimated. Only in-frame clones appear in the TCRdb table, and some are missing; sequencing was by immunoSEQ multiplex PCR. V, J and clone size reflect that table, while D and trimming were determined from the DNA. Among 30,000 to 40,000 clones, 65% to 90% were seen once, and the ten largest hold 4.5% to 6.5%. This clonotype was obtained from an elderly woman with active or convalescent COVID-19. Input material: peripheral blood.

In nucleotides, the CDR3 is TGTGCCAGCAGCGACACGGGGAGGAACACTGAAGCTTTCTTT. Translation: CASSDTGRNTEAFF. The V gene is TRBV3-1 (or the pseudogene TRBV3-2), the J gene TRBJ1-1; D uncertain. CDR3 length: 14 residues. V lost 5 bases and J lost 1, with 11 bases in between. Germline V gene data show CDR1 as LGHDT and CDR2 as YNNKEL (reference sequence).